The 23 T cell receptor beta chains below come from one sample, sequenced in a study of CD8+CD57+ T cells in acquired aplastic anemia. Genomic DNA, the template, was used for profiling of the TCR beta VDJ and CDR3. TCRdb fed the reads into MiXCR, producing one record per CDR3 protein. Of fewer than 150,000 distinct CDR3 sequences listed, about half are singletons. Sequenced: sorted CD4+, CD8+, or CD8+CD57+ T cells (not recorded which) from PBMCs. The receptors derive from a human donor in good health, serving as a control.

Ten or more counts support this clonotype. The rearrangement joins TRBV20-1 to TRBJ1-2; tentatively, D is TRBD1 (5 bases). This CDR3 comprises 13 residues. The V gene lost 3 bases and the J gene lost 4 bases, with 12 bases spanning the gap. The germline V gene has CDR1 DFQATT and CDR2 SNEGSKA (reference sequence). The CDR3, as DNA: TGCAGTGCTAGTTTTGGGGCCACCTATGGCTACACCTTC. This gives the protein CSASFGATYGYTF.

This clonotype was counted a few times. Being one base from a much bigger clone, this may be a read error. In DNA, the CDR3 is TGTGCCAGCAGCTTAACCCCCCCCGACGGACTGAACACTGAAGCTTCCTTT. As protein: CASSLTPPDGLNTEASF. This chain connects TRBV11-1 to TRBJ1-1, with no clear D. CDR3 size: 17 residues. Germline assignment: CDR1 SGHAT and CDR2 FQDESV (reference sequence).

In DNA form, the CDR3 reads TGTGCCAGCAGCTTCATTATCGGGGACAGGGGATCTGAAGCTTTCTTT. Translating it yields CASSFIIGDRGSEAFF. The V and J genes are TRBV7-8 and TRBJ1-1; 10 bases fit TRBD1. Trimming removed 3 bases from V and 6 bases from J; junction bases left unmatched: 10. This CDR3 is 16 amino acids long. The germline V gene has CDR1 SGHVS and CDR2 FQNEAQ.

The V call is TRBV20-1, the J call TRBJ1-1; possible D gene TRBD1, 6 bases. Trimming removed 5 bases from V and 2 bases from J, with 12 bases in between. Per the germline V gene, CDR1 is DFQATT and CDR2 is SNEGSKA (reference sequence). The CDR3 extends over 13 amino acids. For the CDR3, the DNA is TGCAGTGCTCCGGACAGCTCAAACACTGAAGCTTTCTTT. Its protein is CSAPDSSNTEAFF.

The chain employs TRBV7-9 and TRBJ1-2, with D tentatively TRBD1 (6 bases). CDR3 size: 12 residues. Germline CDR1 SEHNR, CDR2 FQNEAQ (reference sequence). Trimming stripped 8 bases from V and 2 bases from J, with 9 bases between. The CDR3 spells CASADRNYGYTF. The CDR3 bases are TGTGCCAGCGCGGACAGAAACTATGGCTACACCTTC.

The chain carries TRBV2 and TRBJ2-7; 8 nucleotides line up with TRBD1. Trimming removed 5 bases from V and 3 bases from J; junction bases left unmatched: 6. This CDR3 is built from 14 residues. In germline, CDR1 is SNHLY, CDR2 FYNNEI. CDR3 bases: TGTGCCAGCAGTTCCGGGACAGGTATCTACGAGCAGTACTTC. Its translation is CASSSGTGIYEQYF.

Many counts were recorded for this clonotype. The junction does not match germline at one end; this may be a read error. The genes are TRBV29-1 and TRBJ2-7, with 11 bases lining up with TRBD2. This CDR3 contains 14 residues. Germline V gives CDR1 SQVTM, CDR2 ANQGSEA. In nucleotides, the CDR3 is TGCAGCGTGGAAGGGACTAGCGGCGGCTACGAGCAGTACTTC. Its translation: CSVEGTSGGYEQYF.

J is TRBJ2-5 and V is TRBV24-1; D is unclear. Germline CDR1 is KGHDR and CDR2 is SFDVKD. The V and J ends lost 3 bases and 1 base respectively, with 11 bases between them. CDR3 size: 15 residues. CDR3 DNA sequence: TGTGCCACCAGTGATCCCTCCAGCGTCCAAGAGACCCAGTACTTC. Protein product: CATSDPSSVQETQYF.

Only a few counts were recorded for this clonotype. The chain is built from TRBV9 and TRBJ1-1; D ambiguous. The germline gives CDR1 SGDLS, CDR2 YYNGEE. Trimming stripped 1 base from V and 0 bases from J, with 4 bases between. The CDR3 length is 13 residues. Here the CDR3 reads CASSVQMNTEAFF. The CDR3 coding sequence is TGTGCCAGCAGCGTACAGATGAACACTGAAGCTTTCTTT. Filled out from reference TRBV9 and TRBJ1-1, the complete variable domain reads DSGVTQTPKHLITATGQRVTLRCSPRSGDLSVYWYQQSLDQGLQFLIQYYNGEERAKGNILERFSAQQFPDLHSELNLSSLELGDSALYFCASSVQMNTEAFFGQGTRLTVV.

This clonotype was recorded many times. The chain combines TRBV4-2 with TRBJ1-2; D gene ambiguous. The ends were cut back, 3 bases at V and 0 bases at J, with 5 bases in the middle. The germline gives CDR1 LGHNA, CDR2 YNFKEQ. The CDR3 spans 13 residues. CDR3 sequence reads: CASSQPPNYGYTF. The CDR3 DNA reads as TGTGCCAGCAGCCAGCCCCCTAACTATGGCTACACCTTC.

As regards this clonotype: The conserved phenylalanine or tryptophan normally closing the CDR3 is absent here, so this likely arose from a read error. The CDR3 DNA is TGTGCCAGCAGTTCAACCGACAGGGATCAGCCCCAGCATCTT. Its protein product is CASSSTDRDQPQHL. The V gene is TRBV2, the J gene TRBJ1-5; 7 nucleotides match TRBD1. The CDR3 length is 14 residues. Germline V gene sequence: CDR1 SNHLY, CDR2 FYNNEI. V was clipped by 5 bases and J by 5 bases; unmatched bases: 6.

In this sample, this clonotype turned up many times. This sequence joins TRBV7-3 and TRBJ2-2; D is possibly TRBD1 (6 bases). Germline CDR1 SGHTA, CDR2 FQGTGA. V lost 0 bases, J lost 2 bases, and 10 bases lay in between. This CDR3 spans 16 amino acids. CDR3 sequence: CASSLTRTANTGELFF. The CDR3 DNA follows: TGTGCCAGCAGCTTAACTAGGACAGCCAACACCGGGGAGCTGTTTTTT.

The chain joins TRBV10-1 to TRBJ2-1; 7 bases are shared with TRBD2. The germline V gene encodes CDR1 WNHNN and CDR2 SYGVQD (reference sequence). V trimming: 3 bases; J trimming: 4 bases; junction bases outside the gene matches: 6. The CDR3 sequence is 15 residues long. CDR3 amino acids: CASSDSASGYNEQFF. DNA of the CDR3: TGCGCCAGCAGTGATTCGGCTAGCGGATACAATGAGCAGTTCTTC.

This chain connects TRBV2 to TRBJ1-5, with D tentatively TRBD1 (5 bases). The CDR3 contains 14 residues. The V end lost 5 bases, the J end lost 10 bases, and 18 bases lay between the germline ends. Germline V gene data show CDR1 as SNHLY and CDR2 as FYNNEI. The DNA for the CDR3 is TGTGCCAGCAGTTTAGGGCAGGGAGGAATTCCCCAGCATTTT. It yields the protein CASSLGQGGIPQHF.

The chain has TRBV12-3 or TRBV12-4 and TRBJ2-3; TRBD1 matches 7 bases. The J call may not be correct, given that the DNA end is closer to TRBJ1-5. The CDR3 spans 15 residues. CDR3 amino acids: CASSIQGGYTDTQHF. The CDR3 nucleotides are TGTGCCAGCAGTATCCAGGGGGGATACACAGATACGCAGCATTTT.

The rearrangement links TRBV19 to TRBJ1-5; 11 nucleotides match TRBD1. The CDR3 is made up of 14 amino acids. V lost 5 bases and J lost 6; bases outside the gene matches: 3. Germline-derived CDR1 and CDR2 are LNHDA and SQIVND (reference sequence). DNA of the CDR3: TGTGCCAGTAGTGGACAGGGGGCGGCTCAGCCCCAGCATTTT. Protein sequence: CASSGQGAAQPQHF. Supplemented by reference TRBV19 and TRBJ1-5, the full variable domain reads DGGITQSPKYLFRKEGQNVTLSCEQNLNHDAMYWYRQDPGQGLRLIYYSQIVNDFQKGDIAEGYSVSREKKESFPLTVTSAQKNPTAFYLCASSGQGAAQPQHFGDGTRLSIL.

The V and J genes are TRBV6-2 or TRBV6-3 and TRBJ1-5; 9 bases match TRBD1. The germline V gene encodes CDR1 MNHEY and CDR2 SVGEGT. The CDR3 is 16 residues long. The J segment lost 2 bases and the V segment lost 6 bases, leaving 8 bases of the junction unmatched. The CDR3: CASSVQGAVGNQPQHF. Written as DNA, the CDR3 is TGTGCCAGCAGCGTACAGGGGGCAGTGGGCAATCAGCCCCAGCATTTT.

Notes on this clonotype: It is likely a read error, because the conserved phenylalanine at the end of the CDR3 is missing. The chain recombines TRBV7-9 with TRBJ1-3; tentatively, D is TRBD1 (6 bases). Germline V lookup: CDR1 SEHNR, CDR2 FQNEAQ (reference sequence). CDR3 size: 15 residues. The CDR3 DNA sequence: TGTGCCAGCACCCAGGGGCAGGGGATCGGAAATACCATATATCTT. Translation: CASTQGQGIGNTIYL.

The chain links TRBV25-1 to TRBJ1-1; TRBD1 agrees at 7 bases. The V segment lost 3 bases and the J segment 11 bases; nucleotides outside the gene matches: 12. The germline V gene has CDR1 MGHDK and CDR2 SYGVNS. The CDR3 is 14 amino acids. In nucleotides, the CDR3 is TGTGCCAGCAGTGATCCTGGACAGGCTACGAACGCTTTCTTT. Protein product: CASSDPGQATNAFF.

This chain links TRBV29-1 with TRBJ2-7; possible D gene TRBD1, 6 bases. Per the germline V gene, CDR1 is SQVTM and CDR2 is ANQGSEA. V was cut by 5 bases and J by 4 bases, with 18 bases left in between. The CDR3 is made up of 14 amino acids. The chain's CDR3 is CSVRGIPPPYEQYF. The DNA of the CDR3 is TGCAGCGTTAGGGGGATACCTCCTCCATACGAGCAGTACTTC.

This clonotype appeared a single time. This may be a read error, as it is one base from a much larger clone. This rearrangement joins TRBV3-1 to TRBJ2-1, with 7 positions matching TRBD2. The CDR3 covers 13 residues. Germline CDR1 is LGHDT and CDR2 is YNNKEL (reference sequence). Written as DNA, the CDR3 is TGTGCCTGCAGCCAAGGGACTACTGATGAGCAGTTCTTC. It yields the protein CACSQGTTDEQFF.

This rearrangement joins TRBV29-1 to TRBJ2-5; a weak D match, TRBD2 (5 bases). Trimming removed 3 bases at V and 5 bases at J, with 13 bases between. The CDR3 length is 13 residues. Germline CDR1 SQVTM, CDR2 ANQGSEA. CDR3 in DNA: TGCAGCGTTGAGACGGGGTATGGGGAGACCCAGTACTTC. Protein product: CSVETGYGETQYF.

Sample share makes this clonotype medium-sized. J is TRBJ2-7 and V is TRBV29-1; possibly TRBD1 for D (6 bases). This CDR3 region has 13 residues. The V end was cut by 5 bases, the J end by 2 bases, with 13 bases between. Looked up from germline, CDR1 is SQVTM and CDR2 is ANQGSEA. The CDR3 nucleotides are TGCAGCGTTTCAGGGGTGGGTCCCTACGAGCAGTACTTC. Amino acids: CSVSGVGPYEQYF.